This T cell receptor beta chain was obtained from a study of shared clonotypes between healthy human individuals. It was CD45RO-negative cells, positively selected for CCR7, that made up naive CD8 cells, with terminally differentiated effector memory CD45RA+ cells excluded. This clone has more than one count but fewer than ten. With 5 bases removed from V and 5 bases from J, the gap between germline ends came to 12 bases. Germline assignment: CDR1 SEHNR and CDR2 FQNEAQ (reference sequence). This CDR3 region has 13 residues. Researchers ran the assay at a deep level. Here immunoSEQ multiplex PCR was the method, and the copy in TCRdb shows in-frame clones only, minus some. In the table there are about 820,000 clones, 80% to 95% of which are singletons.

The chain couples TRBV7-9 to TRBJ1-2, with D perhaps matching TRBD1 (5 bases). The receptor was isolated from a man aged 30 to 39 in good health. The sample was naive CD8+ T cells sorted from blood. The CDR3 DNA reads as TGTGCCAGCAGCCCTGACAGACCTTATGGCTACACCTTC. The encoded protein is CASSPDRPYGYTF.